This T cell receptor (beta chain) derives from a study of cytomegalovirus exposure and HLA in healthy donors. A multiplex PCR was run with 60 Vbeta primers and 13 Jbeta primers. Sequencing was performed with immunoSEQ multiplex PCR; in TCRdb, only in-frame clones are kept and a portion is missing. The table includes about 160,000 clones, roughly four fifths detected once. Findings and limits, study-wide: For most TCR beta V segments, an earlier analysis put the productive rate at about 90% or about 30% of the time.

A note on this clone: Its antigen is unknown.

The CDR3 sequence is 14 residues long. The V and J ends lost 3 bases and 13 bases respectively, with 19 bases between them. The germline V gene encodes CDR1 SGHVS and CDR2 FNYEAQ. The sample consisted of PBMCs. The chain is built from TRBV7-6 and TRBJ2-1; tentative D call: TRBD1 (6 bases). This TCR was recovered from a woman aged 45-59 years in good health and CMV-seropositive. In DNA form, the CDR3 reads TGTGCCAGCAGCTTTGGGACACTCCTTCCGACACAGTTCTTC. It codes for CASSFGTLLPTQFF.